The 23 T cell receptor beta chains in this list originate from one sample, sequenced in a study of CD8 T cells in ankylosing spondylitis. TCRdb re-analysed the 5' RACE reads in MiXCR, keeping a single row per CDR3 protein. This sample has 200,000 to 250,000 distinct CDR3 sequences, with approximately 10% found just once. What was sequenced was blood, either unsorted or a sorted T cell fraction (not recorded which). All receptors derive from a male donor with ankylosing spondylitis or in good health (not recorded which).

This sequence joins TRBV18 and TRBJ2-7; tentatively, D is TRBD1 or TRBD2 (5 bases each). This CDR3 region has 14 residues. Per germline, CDR1 KGHSH and CDR2 LQKENI. The germline V and J ends were trimmed by 5 bases and 4 bases, with 15 bases remaining between them. This CDR3 reads CASSTGTEEYEQYF. The CDR3 nucleotides read TGTGCCAGCTCAACCGGGACGGAGGAGTACGAGCAGTACTTC.

This clonotype was recorded many times. The chain carries TRBV10-3 and TRBJ2-1; maybe TRBD2 (6 bases). Germline CDR1 reads ENHRY; CDR2 reads SYGVKD. V lost 4 bases to trimming and J lost 7 bases, with 14 bases between them. This CDR3 has 14 residues. The CDR3 bases are TGTGCCATCAGTGTGGGCGGGGCGGCGAATGAGCAGTTCTTC. It specifies CAISVGGAANEQFF.

This clonotype came up many times. The chain combines TRBV12-3 or TRBV12-4 with TRBJ2-3, with 11 bases lining up with TRBD2. V trimming: 3 bases; J trimming: 6 bases; junction bases outside the gene matches: 8. CDR3 length: 16 residues. Here the CDR3 reads CASSFSLAGGRDTQYF. Written as DNA, the CDR3 is TGTGCCAGCAGTTTTAGCCTAGCGGGGGGCAGGGATACGCAGTATTTT.

The chain is built from TRBV28 and TRBJ2-1; 9 bases match TRBD2. The CDR3 is made up of 14 amino acids. Germline values: CDR1 MDHEN, CDR2 SYDVKM. V was clipped by 7 bases and J by 10 bases; unmatched bases: 11. As DNA, the CDR3 is TGTGCCAGCAACGAGCGGGGGGCTCTCGTGGAGCAGTTCTTC. It translates to CASNERGALVEQFF.

In this sample, this clonotype turned up a few times. The V call is TRBV7-3, the J call TRBJ1-2; D not certain. The germline gives CDR1 SGHTA, CDR2 FQGTGA. The germline V and J ends were trimmed by 5 bases and 6 bases, with 13 bases remaining between them. The CDR3 contains 13 residues. This CDR3 is CASSEGRGDGYTF. As DNA, the CDR3 is TGTGCCAGCAGCGAAGGACGGGGAGATGGCTACACCTTC.

In this sample, this clonotype turned up many times. The V gene is TRBV5-5, the J gene TRBJ1-1; 7 positions agree with TRBD1. Trimming took 4 bases from V and 6 from J; bases not matched to a gene: 3. The length of the CDR3 is 12 residues. Germline lookup yields CDR1 SGHKS and CDR2 YYEKEE (reference sequence). CDR3 protein: CASSPGGAEAFF. The CDR3 DNA reads TGTGCCAGCAGCCCAGGGGGGGCTGAAGCTTTCTTT.

The gene calls are TRBV5-1 and TRBJ2-1, with D perhaps TRBD1 (6 bases). Germline CDR1 and CDR2: SGHRS and YFSETQ. The CDR3 is 14 residues long. The ends were cut back, 2 bases at V and 7 bases at J, with 13 bases in the middle. The DNA of the CDR3 is TGCGCCAGCAGCTTTTCAGGGGCGCAAAATGAGCAGTTCTTC. It codes for CASSFSGAQNEQFF.

The table lists this clonotype with many counts. V is TRBV11-3 and J is TRBJ2-1, with 9 bases lining up with TRBD1. V lost 4 bases, J lost 1 base, and 2 bases stayed unmatched. Germline V gene lookup returns CDR1 SGHNT and CDR2 YENEEA. The CDR3 is 15 residues long. The CDR3 protein is CASSSDRGSYNEQFF. The CDR3 DNA follows: TGTGCCAGCAGCTCCGACAGGGGGTCCTACAATGAGCAGTTCTTC.

This clonotype was detected many times. This chain connects TRBV5-1 to TRBJ2-1; 9 bases fit TRBD2. The germline V gene encodes CDR1 SGHRS and CDR2 YFSETQ. V gave up 3 bases and J gave up 0 bases; unmatched junction bases: 4. The CDR3 totals 16 residues. The CDR3 sequence is CASSWDSGGSYNEQFF. The CDR3, as DNA: TGCGCCAGCAGCTGGGATAGCGGGGGCTCCTACAATGAGCAGTTCTTC.

There are many counts of this clonotype. The chain has TRBV24-1 and TRBJ1-3; TRBD1 agrees at 7 bases. Germline V gene sequence: CDR1 KGHDR, CDR2 SFDVKD. The V gene end was trimmed by 4 bases and the J gene end by 4 bases; junction bases not matched to a gene: 6. The CDR3 is 15 residues long. The CDR3 protein is CATSESQGVGNTIYF. The CDR3 DNA follows: TGTGCCACCAGTGAATCTCAGGGGGTCGGAAACACCATATATTTT.

This clonotype was counted ten times or more. The V call is TRBV6-2 or TRBV6-3, the J call TRBJ2-1; 8 bases line up with TRBD2. The CDR3 spans 14 residues. J lost 4 bases, V lost 8 bases, and 7 bases had no gene match. Per the germline V gene, CDR1 is MNHEY and CDR2 is SVGEGT. The CDR3: CASQGGGTYNEQFF. The DNA of the CDR3 is TGTGCCAGCCAGGGCGGGGGGACGTACAATGAGCAGTTCTTC.

In its sample, this clonotype was seen many times. The chain joins TRBV5-1 to TRBJ2-7, with D maybe TRBD1 (5 bases). The CDR3 is 13 residues long. Germline-derived CDR1 and CDR2 are SGHRS and YFSETQ. V lost 0 bases to trimming and J lost 5 bases, with 9 bases between them. The CDR3 spells CASSLGQLNEQYF. As DNA, the CDR3 is TGCGCCAGCAGCTTGGGACAGCTCAACGAGCAGTACTTC.

V gene TRBV21-1 combines with J gene TRBJ2-7. TRBV21-1 has pseudogene status. The CDR3 contains 15 residues. The CDR3 DNA reads as TGTGCCGACCCCATTGGTGGCCAGGGGCCCTACGAGCAGTACTTC. Its protein is CADPIGGQGPYEQYF.

This clonotype has a count of ten or more. The chain carries TRBV5-1 and TRBJ2-1; 11 bases align to TRBD2. With V trimmed by 0 bases and J by 8 bases, 4 bases remained unmatched. The CDR3 is 15 residues long. Germline V gene data show CDR1 as SGHRS and CDR2 as YFSETQ. The chain's CDR3 is CASSLVLAGEDEQFF. In nucleotides, the CDR3 is TGCGCCAGCAGCTTGGTACTAGCGGGGGAGGATGAGCAGTTCTTC.

This clonotype was recorded at least ten times. The rearrangement joins TRBV5-1 to TRBJ1-5; D is unclear. CDR1 and CDR2 (germline): SGHRS, YFSETQ. CDR3 size: 16 residues. V lost 0 bases and J lost 4, with 14 bases in between. The CDR3 is CASSLAPIAGNQPQHF. The DNA for the CDR3 is TGCGCCAGCAGCTTGGCCCCGATAGCGGGGAATCAGCCCCAGCATTTT.

Comments on this clonotype: Mismatch with germline at one junction end may stem from a read error. This chain links TRBV24-1 with TRBJ2-7; 8 nucleotides match TRBD1. The CDR3 is made up of 15 amino acids. Germline loops: CDR1 KGHDR, CDR2 SFDVKD. CDR3 region: CSTSDFRTGKDEQYF. The CDR3 DNA reads TGTTCCACCAGTGATTTTCGGACAGGGAAGGACGAGCAGTACTTC.

Notes on this clonotype: A clone one base away is much larger, so this may be a read error. The CDR3 here is CACSTGTSGGASYNEQFF. CDR3 DNA sequence: TGTGCCTGCAGTACCGGGACTAGCGGGGGGGCCTCCTACAATGAGCAGTTCTTC. The chain carries TRBV3-2 and TRBJ2-1; whether TRBD2, the table's D call, matches the DNA was not checked. TRBV3-2 is a known pseudogene. The CDR3 spans 18 residues.

The V and J genes are TRBV7-9 and TRBJ1-1; D is undetermined. The V gene's germline CDR1 is SEHNR and CDR2 FQNEAQ (reference sequence). V was shortened by 5 bases and J by 1 base, with 11 bases between the two germline ends. The CDR3 consists of 14 residues. Written as DNA, the CDR3 is TGTGCCAGCAGCAGCTTGGGAGAGAACACTGAAGCTTTCTTT. Amino acids: CASSSLGENTEAFF. Variable domain in full (rest from reference TRBV7-9 and TRBJ1-1): DTGVSQNPRHKITKRGQNVTFRCDPISEHNRLYWYRQTLGQGPEFLTYFQNEAQLEKSRLLSDRFSAERPKGSFSTLEIQRTEQGDSAMYLCASSSLGENTEAFFGQGTRLTVV.

This clonotype has ten or more counts. This chain connects TRBV5-1 to TRBJ2-7; D tentatively reads TRBD1 or TRBD2 (5 bases each). The V end lost 5 bases, the J end lost 6 bases, and 15 bases lay between the germline ends. This CDR3 is built from 13 residues. The V gene's germline CDR1 is SGHRS and CDR2 YFSETQ. CDR3 sequence reads: CASRNGGHGEQYF. CDR3 DNA: TGCGCCAGCAGAAATGGGGGTCATGGCGAGCAGTACTTC.

This clonotype was seen many times. This rearrangement joins TRBV5-1 to TRBJ1-2; 7 bases are a match to TRBD1. CDR3 length: 14 residues. The germline V gene encodes CDR1 SGHRS and CDR2 YFSETQ. V lost 3 bases, J lost 8 bases, and 10 bases stayed unmatched. The CDR3 region is CASSSPLVGGGYTF. DNA for the CDR3: TGCGCCAGCAGCTCCCCGTTGGTAGGGGGCGGCTACACCTTC.

This clonotype has at least ten counts. This chain connects TRBV20-1 to TRBJ2-5, with 8 bases matching TRBD1. J was trimmed by 5 bases and V by 0 bases; bases with no gene match: 11. CDR1 DFQATT and CDR2 SNEGSKA come from the germline V gene (reference sequence). This CDR3 is built from 16 residues. The CDR3 DNA follows: TGCAGTGCTAGAGAGGTTGGCAGGGGGCGGGGCGAGACCCAGTACTTC. Its translation: CSAREVGRGRGETQYF.

This clonotype was detected many times. V and J are TRBV2 and TRBJ1-5, with TRBD1 as a possible D gene (6 bases). The CDR3 totals 14 residues. V lost 6 bases and J lost 5, with 14 bases in between. Germline values: CDR1 SNHLY, CDR2 FYNNEI. The CDR3 DNA follows: TGTGCCAGCAGAAAGGACAGCGACCATCAGCCCCAGCATTTT. Translated: CASRKDSDHQPQHF. The entire variable domain, with the rest obtained from reference TRBV2 and TRBJ1-5, is as follows: EPEVTQTPSHQVTQMGQEVILRCVPISNHLYFYWYRQILGQKVEFLVSFYNNEISEKSEIFDDQFSVERPDGSNFTLKIRSTKLEDSAMYFCASRKDSDHQPQHFGDGTRLSIL.

This clonotype appeared many times. V usage is TRBV5-1 and J usage is TRBJ1-2, with unresolved D. The CDR3 is 13 amino acids. Germline CDR1 and CDR2: SGHRS and YFSETQ. Between the trimmed V and J ends, which lost 4 bases and 1 base, there was a span of 8 bases. The CDR3 region has the DNA TGCGCCAGCAGCGAGGACTTTAACTATGGCTACACCTTC. Amino acids: CASSEDFNYGYTF. Drawing the rest from reference TRBV5-1 and TRBJ1-2, the complete variable domain is KAGVTQTPRYLIKTRGQQVTLSCSPISGHRSVSWYQQTPGQGLQFLFEYFSETQRNKGNFPGRFSGRQFSNSRSEMNVSTLELGDSALYLCASSEDFNYGYTFGSGTRLTVV.